These T cell receptor beta chains were read from a single sample in a study of blood T cell repertoires in COVID-19. The assay was immunoSEQ multiplex PCR, and TCRdb's table has in-frame clones only and misses some. The data hold 110,000 to 150,000 clones, with approximately 80% observed a single time. Input material: PBMCs or T cells enriched from blood (not recorded which). Receptors were obtained from a woman in her fifties or sixties who had recovered from COVID-19. CDR3s include the opening cysteine and the closing phenylalanine or tryptophan. D genes are given only for firm matches. The size entry is marked missing in some rows and otherwise reads once, few, many or a size class.

CDR3 protein: CASSEYGSGAVRDTQYF; CDR3 DNA: TGCGCCAGCAGTGAGTATGGTAGCGGGGCCGTAAGAGATACGCAGTATTTT; V gene: TRBV10-2; J gene: TRBJ2-3; D gene: TRBD2; clone size: .
CDR3 protein: CASSQDWGGYEQYF; CDR3 DNA: TGTGCCAGCAGCCAAGATTGGGGGGGCTACGAGCAGTACTTC; V gene: TRBV14; J gene: TRBJ2-7; D gene: TRBD2; clone size: .
CDR3 protein: CASSPGGSPLHF; CDR3 DNA: TGTGCCAGCAGCCCGGGAGGTTCACCCCTCCACTTT; V gene: TRBV6-5; J gene: TRBJ1-6; D gene: .; clone size: .
CDR3 protein: CASSPGDRGFNQPQHF; CDR3 DNA: TGTGCCAGCAGCCCCGGGGACAGGGGATTCAATCAGCCCCAGCATTTT; V gene: TRBV9; J gene: TRBJ1-5; D gene: TRBD1; clone size: .
CDR3 protein: CASSQTPGQKQETQYF; CDR3 DNA: TGCGCCAGCAGTCAAACACCGGGACAGAAACAAGAGACCCAGTACTTC; V gene: TRBV23-1; J gene: TRBJ2-5; D gene: TRBD1; clone size: .
CDR3 protein: CSSTTGAGGYTF; CDR3 DNA: TGCAGCTCAACGACAGGGGCGGGTGGCTACACCTTC; V gene: TRBV29-1; J gene: TRBJ1-2; D gene: TRBD1; clone size: .
CDR3 protein: CASSLLQGPEQFF; CDR3 DNA: TGTGCCAGCAGTTTGTTACAGGGACCTGAGCAGTTCTTC; V gene: TRBV28; J gene: TRBJ2-1; D gene: .; clone size: .
CDR3 protein: CASSLTRRGSENYGYTF; CDR3 DNA: TGTGCCAGCAGCCTTACGCGGAGGGGCTCCGAAAACTATGGCTACACCTTC; V gene: TRBV16; J gene: TRBJ1-2; D gene: .; clone size: .
CDR3 protein: CASSLRQGRLGTNEKLFF; CDR3 DNA: TGCGCCAGCAGCCTGCGACAGGGTCGGTTGGGAACTAATGAAAAACTGTTTTTT; V gene: TRBV5-1; J gene: TRBJ1-4; D gene: TRBD1; clone size: .
CDR3 protein: CASRLRTGNQPQHF; CDR3 DNA: TGTGCCAGCAGGCTCCGGACAGGGAATCAGCCCCAGCATTTT; V gene: TRBV2; J gene: TRBJ1-5; D gene: TRBD1; clone size: .
CDR3 protein: CASSSWEVAVAKNIQYF; CDR3 DNA: TGTGCCAGTAGTTCCTGGGAGGTTGCGGTAGCCAAAAACATTCAGTACTTC; V gene: TRBV19; J gene: TRBJ2-4; D gene: .; clone size: .
CDR3 protein: CASSILGQGVNQPQHF; CDR3 DNA: TGTGCCAGTAGTATCCTCGGACAGGGGGTAAATCAGCCCCAGCATTTT; V gene: TRBV19; J gene: TRBJ1-5; D gene: TRBD1; clone size: .
CDR3 protein: CARTTLATNTGELFF; CDR3 DNA: TGTGCCAGGACAACACTGGCGACGAACACCGGGGAGCTGTTTTTT; V gene: TRBV7-9; J gene: TRBJ2-2; D gene: .; clone size: once
CDR3 protein: CATTPGTGIPDTQYF; CDR3 DNA: TGTGCCACCACTCCCGGGACAGGGATCCCAGATACGCAGTATTTT; V gene: TRBV24-1; J gene: TRBJ2-3; D gene: TRBD1; clone size: .
CDR3 protein: CASSQNRGLETQYF; CDR3 DNA: TGTGCCAGCAGCCAAAACAGGGGGCTGGAGACCCAGTACTTC; V gene: TRBV4-2; J gene: TRBJ2-5; D gene: TRBD1; clone size: .
CDR3 protein: CASKERYGANVLTF; CDR3 DNA: TGCGCCAGCAAAGAGAGGTACGGGGCCAACGTCCTGACTTTC; V gene: TRBV5-1; J gene: TRBJ2-6; D gene: .; clone size: .
CDR3 protein: CASLLGLRAEKLFF; CDR3 DNA: TGTGCCAGCCTCCTGGGCCTCAGGGCTGAAAAACTGTTTTTT; V gene: TRBV2; J gene: TRBJ1-4; D gene: .; clone size: .
CDR3 protein: CASSSGVSGELFF; CDR3 DNA: TGCGCCAGCAGTTCAGGGGTTTCCGGGGAGCTGTTTTTT; V gene: TRBV5-1; J gene: TRBJ2-2; D gene: .; clone size: .
CDR3 protein: CASSLTWDRGLAFF; CDR3 DNA: TGTGCCAGCAGCCTCACCTGGGACAGGGGGTTGGCTTTCTTT; V gene: TRBV6-5; J gene: TRBJ1-1; D gene: TRBD1; clone size: .
CDR3 protein: CASSGGGYEQYF; CDR3 DNA: TGTGCCAGCAGTGGGGGGGGGTACGAGCAGTACTTC; V gene: TRBV28; J gene: TRBJ2-7; D gene: TRBD2; clone size: .
CDR3 protein: CASSLVGGHDEKLFF; CDR3 DNA: TGTGCCAGCAGCTTGGTCGGGGGGCATGATGAAAAACTGTTTTTT; V gene: TRBV5-5; J gene: TRBJ1-4; D gene: .; clone size: once
CDR3 protein: CASSDGATGKVF; CDR3 DNA: TGTGCCAGCAGTGATGGCGCGACAGGGAAAGTGTTC; V gene: TRBV6-1; J gene: TRBJ1-2; D gene: TRBD1; clone size: .
CDR3 protein: CASADFVAKNIQYF; CDR3 DNA: TGTGCCTCCGCGGACTTCGTAGCCAAAAACATTCAGTACTTC; V gene: TRBV15; J gene: TRBJ2-4; D gene: .; clone size: .
CDR3 protein: CASSLTGTGGDTEAFF; CDR3 DNA: TGTGCCAGCAGCTTAACCGGGACAGGGGGAGACACTGAAGCTTTCTTT; V gene: TRBV7-9; J gene: TRBJ1-1; D gene: TRBD1; clone size: .
CDR3 protein: CAISGVDRSYGYTF; CDR3 DNA: TGTGCCATCAGTGGGGTCGACAGGTCCTATGGCTACACCTTC; V gene: TRBV10-3; J gene: TRBJ1-2; D gene: .; clone size: .
CDR3 protein: CASSWTGSPNYGYTF; CDR3 DNA: TGTGCCAGCAGTTGGACAGGGTCCCCTAACTATGGCTACACCTTC; V gene: TRBV28; J gene: TRBJ1-2; D gene: TRBD1; clone size: .
CDR3 protein: CASSPRDRRNGYTF; CDR3 DNA: TGTGCCAGCAGTCCCAGGGACAGGCGGAATGGCTACACCTTC; V gene: TRBV28; J gene: TRBJ1-2; D gene: TRBD1; clone size: once
CDR3 protein: CASTPGGGNTIYF; CDR3 DNA: TGTGCCAGCACCCCGGGGGGTGGAAACACCATATATTTT; V gene: TRBV9; J gene: TRBJ1-3; D gene: .; clone size: .
CDR3 protein: CASSHPPGGTPNNSPLHF; CDR3 DNA: TGCGCCAGCAGCCATCCCCCGGGGGGGACACCGAATAATTCACCCCTCCACTTT; V gene: TRBV4-1; J gene: TRBJ1-6; D gene: .; clone size: .